This is a list of T cell receptor beta chains from one sample in a study of T cells in Graves' hyperthyroidism and ophthalmopathy. TCRdb reanalysed the multiplex PCR reads using MiXCR and keeps one entry per CDR3 protein. The table has a few hundred thousand distinct CDR3 sequences, about 16% seen once. Sequencing was carried out using blood. The receptors originated from a woman aged 25 to 39 with Graves' ophthalmopathy. Each CDR3 is given with its conserved first and last residue. The D gene is left open where the match is weak. A clone size is listed for some rows: how often the clone was seen (once, few, many), or a class if it is expanded.

J: TRBJ2-7; D: NA; V: TRBV20-1; size: many; DNA: TGCAGTGCTAGAGGTGACCTAGGGAACTTCTACGAGCAGTACTTC; CDR3: CSARGDLGNFYEQYF
J: TRBJ2-1; D: NA; V: TRBV28; size: many; DNA: TGTGCCAGCACCCGACGCGGGGCGGGGTACAATGAGCAGTTCTTC; CDR3: CASTRRGAGYNEQFF
J: TRBJ2-3; D: TRBD2; V: TRBV19; size: NA; DNA: TGTGCCAGTAGTAAGCTAGCGGTGACTAGCACAGATACGCAGTATTTT; CDR3: CASSKLAVTSTDTQYF
J: TRBJ1-1; D: NA; V: TRBV6-1; size: many; DNA: TGTGCCAGCAGGGGGTTCCAGGGGACTGAAGCTTTCTTT; CDR3: CASRGFQGTEAFF
J: TRBJ2-7; D: TRBD1; V: TRBV7-2; size: NA; DNA: TGTGCCAGCAGCTTAGGACAGGGGCAGGAGCAGTACTTC; CDR3: CASSLGQGQEQYF
J: TRBJ2-5; D: NA; V: TRBV7-9; size: many; DNA: TGTGCCAGCAGGCCGACCGCGGAAGAGACCCAGTACTTC; CDR3: CASRPTAEETQYF
J: TRBJ2-7; D: TRBD2; V: TRBV5-1; size: many; DNA: TGCGCCAGCAATACCGGGACTAGCAAACACGAGCAGTACTTC; CDR3: CASNTGTSKHEQYF
J: TRBJ2-2; D: NA; V: TRBV25-1; size: NA; DNA: TGTGCCAGCAGTGAATCCCAAGTCACCGGGGAGCTGTTTTTT; CDR3: CASSESQVTGELFF
J: TRBJ1-1; D: TRBD1; V: TRBV18; size: NA; DNA: TGTGCCAGCTCACCCGTCACAGGGGTGACTGAAGCTTTCTTT; CDR3: CASSPVTGVTEAFF
J: TRBJ1-2; D: NA; V: TRBV12-3/TRBV12-4; size: many; DNA: TGTGCCAGCAGGGTCGGGTTCTTTGGCTACACCTTC; CDR3: CASRVGFFGYTF
J: TRBJ2-1; D: NA; V: TRBV7-3; size: NA; DNA: TGTGCCAGCAGCCCCCAGACTAGTTCAAATGAGCAGTTCTTC; CDR3: CASSPQTSSNEQFF
J: TRBJ2-3; D: TRBD2; V: TRBV4-3; size: NA; DNA: TGCGCCAGCAGCCAAGGTTCTAGCGGGAGGGCCGGACCTACAGATACGCAGTATTTT; CDR3: CASSQGSSGRAGPTDTQYF
J: TRBJ2-2; D: NA; V: TRBV7-2; size: NA; DNA: TGTGCCAGCAGCCGGGACGGCACCGGGGAGCTGTTTTTT; CDR3: CASSRDGTGELFF
J: TRBJ2-5; D: TRBD1; V: TRBV7-7; size: many; DNA: TGTGCCAGCAGCCCAAACAGGGGATGGGCAGAGACCCAGTACTTC; CDR3: CASSPNRGWAETQYF
J: TRBJ2-7; D: TRBD1; V: TRBV28; size: many; DNA: TGTGCCAGCAACCCACCGGGACAGGGGTCGTACGAGCAGTACTTC; CDR3: CASNPPGQGSYEQYF
J: TRBJ2-4; D: TRBD1; V: TRBV5-6; size: NA; DNA: TGTGCCAGCGGAAGGACAGGGGAAAACATTCAGTACTTC; CDR3: CASGRTGENIQYF
J: TRBJ1-1; D: NA; V: TRBV19; size: NA; DNA: TGTGCCAGTAAGAACCTGAACACTGAAGCTTTCTTT; CDR3: CASKNLNTEAFF
J: TRBJ2-1; D: NA; V: TRBV27; size: many; DNA: TGTGCCAGCAGTCTCGGGGTTCACAATGAGCAGTTCTTC; CDR3: CASSLGVHNEQFF
J: TRBJ1-5; D: TRBD1; V: TRBV28; size: many; DNA: TGTGCCAGTTATCGGACAGGGAGGCATCAGCCCCAGCATTTT; CDR3: CASYRTGRHQPQHF
J: TRBJ2-7; D: TRBD2; V: TRBV3-1; size: few; DNA: TGTGCCAGCAGCCCTGTCGACCTTTATGCGGCTAGCGGGGCCGCGTACGAGCAGTACTTC; CDR3: CASSPVDLYAASGAAYEQYF
J: TRBJ2-3; D: NA; V: TRBV30; size: many; DNA: TGTGCCTGGACAGGGGGAGGAGGGAATACGCAGTATTTT; CDR3: CAWTGGGGNTQYF
J: TRBJ1-5; D: NA; V: TRBV15; size: many; DNA: TGTGCCACCAGCAGAGAGTGGTCCAATCAGCCCCAGCATTTT; CDR3: CATSREWSNQPQHF
J: TRBJ1-5; D: NA; V: TRBV27; size: many; DNA: TGTGCCAGCAGTTTGGGACAAGCGCAGCCCCAGCATTTT; CDR3: CASSLGQAQPQHF
J: TRBJ2-7; D: TRBD2; V: TRBV7-3; size: many; DNA: TGTGCCAGCAGCTTAACTAGCGGGAGCGTCGAGCAGTACTTC; CDR3: CASSLTSGSVEQYF
J: TRBJ2-5; D: NA; V: TRBV5-1; size: few; DNA: TGCGCCAGCAGCCCCATTGGAACTGAGACCCAGTACTTC; CDR3: CASSPIGTETQYF
J: TRBJ2-3; D: NA; V: TRBV20-1; size: NA; DNA: TGCAGTGCGCTGGCAGATACGCAGTATTTT; CDR3: CSALADTQYF
J: TRBJ2-1; D: TRBD2; V: TRBV6-2/TRBV6-3; size: many; DNA: TGTGCCAGCAGAGACAGACTAGCGGGAGAAAACAATGAGCAGTTCTTC; CDR3: CASRDRLAGENNEQFF
J: TRBJ2-7; D: NA; V: TRBV20-1; size: many; DNA: TGCAGTGCTAGACCCCTTTTGGTCTCAGCTCTGAGCTCCTACGAGCAGTACTTC; CDR3: CSARPLLVSALSSYEQYF
J: TRBJ1-1; D: NA; V: TRBV3-1; size: NA; DNA: TGTGCCAGCAGCCGGACCTCCCAGGTGATCATGGAAGCTTTCTTT; CDR3: CASSRTSQVIMEAFF
J: TRBJ2-3; D: TRBD2; V: TRBV3-1; size: NA; DNA: TGTGCCAGCAGCCAACCACTAGCGGGAGCAGAAGATACGCGGTATTTT; CDR3: CASSQPLAGAEDTRYF
J: TRBJ1-4; D: NA; V: TRBV4-1; size: NA; DNA: TGCGCCAGCGGTAACCCATCCACCTCAACTAATGAAAAACTGTTTTTT; CDR3: CASGNPSTSTNEKLFF
J: TRBJ2-7; D: NA; V: TRBV30; size: few; DNA: TGTGCCTGGAGCGACAGATCCTACGAGCAGTGCTTC; CDR3: CAWSDRSYEQCF
J: TRBJ2-7; D: TRBD2; V: TRBV7-8; size: few; DNA: TGTGCCAGCAGCTTCCGTAGCGGGAGAAGCGAGCAGTACTTC; CDR3: CASSFRSGRSEQYF
J: TRBJ1-1; D: NA; V: TRBV20-1; size: many; DNA: TGCAGTGCTAGCCGGTGGCAGCTTCCCCCTGAAGCTTTCTTT; CDR3: CSASRWQLPPEAFF
J: TRBJ1-1; D: NA; V: TRBV2; size: many; DNA: TGTGCCAGCAGTGAACCTTTAGGCACTGAAGCTTTCTTT; CDR3: CASSEPLGTEAFF
J: TRBJ1-1; D: TRBD1; V: TRBV5-1; size: many; DNA: TGCGCCAGCAGCTCTAAACAGGGGGCAGAAGACACTGAAGCTTTCTTT; CDR3: CASSSKQGAEDTEAFF
J: TRBJ1-6; D: NA; V: TRBV6-1; size: NA; DNA: TGTGCCAGCAGTGACGCGCGGGGGTCACCCCTCCACTTT; CDR3: CASSDARGSPLHF
J: TRBJ1-2; D: TRBD1; V: TRBV9; size: many; DNA: TGTGCCAGCAGCCAGACAGGGGACTATGGCTACACCTTC; CDR3: CASSQTGDYGYTF
J: TRBJ1-5; D: NA; V: TRBV5-1; size: once; DNA: TGCGCCAGCAGCTTGGAAGACGGGCTAAATCAGCCCCAGCATTTT; CDR3: CASSLEDGLNQPQHF
J: TRBJ2-1; D: NA; V: TRBV5-6; size: few; DNA: TGTGCCAGCAGCCGGGGAGGGGGGTCCTACAATGAGCAGTTCTTC; CDR3: CASSRGGGSYNEQFF